This T cell receptor (beta chain) originates from a study of T cell responses to AZD1222 COVID-19 vaccine. Comments on this clone: Antigen unknown.

V gave up 0 bases and J gave up 3 bases; unmatched junction bases: 0. CDR1 and CDR2 from the germline V gene are SGHRS and YFSETQ. This CDR3 has 16 amino acids. Using immunoSEQ multiplex PCR, the repertoire was profiled, and TCRdb retains in-frame clones only, with some absent. The sample holds some 54,000 clones, around 90% seen once. Study results and limitations: Spike-spanning, vaccine-associated CD4 TCRs were dominant at 160-218 and 743-854. A rise in Spike-specific TCR breadth and depth followed two AZD1222 doses. Repertoire samples came only from after the peak T cell response. The donors showed a predominance of white British ancestry and of females, with possible underestimation of clonal diversity.

The material sequenced was peripheral blood, taken on day 0 of AZD1222 vaccination. J is TRBJ2-3 and V is TRBV5-1; 14 bases are a match to TRBD2. This receptor was obtained from an adult in good health. CDR3 amino acids: CASSLGTSGRTDTQYF. Written as DNA, the CDR3 is TGCGCCAGCAGCTTGGGGACTAGCGGGAGGACAGATACGCAGTATTTT.